Each of the 4 T cell receptor beta chains below was sequenced from the same sample in a study of shared clonotypes between healthy human individuals. As defined, naive CD8 cells were CD45RO-negative and positively selected for CCR7, with terminally differentiated effector memory CD45RA+ cells excluded. Here immunoSEQ multiplex PCR was the method, and the copy in TCRdb shows in-frame clones only, minus some. The table lists about 2.1 million clones, approximately 94% of them singletons. The material sequenced was naive CD8+ T cells from PBMCs. The origin of the receptors is a man younger than 35 in good health. Some clones in this sample may be carry-over from other donors' samples.

The rearrangement links TRBV6-4 to TRBJ2-2; D ambiguous. The CDR3 spans 13 residues. CDR1 is MRHNA, CDR2 SNTAGT, per germline. Between the trimmed V and J ends, which lost 5 bases and 3 bases, there was a span of 7 bases. CDR3 region: CASSNFDTGELFF. The CDR3 nucleotides are TGTGCCAGCAGTAACTTTGACACCGGGGAGCTGTTTTTT.

The chain combines TRBV15 with TRBJ2-7, with 11 bases aligning to TRBD2. CDR3 size: 13 residues. With 8 bases clipped from V and 7 bases from J, the junction kept 7 bases outside the gene matches. Germline CDR1 reads LNHNV; CDR2 reads YYDKDF (reference sequence). The CDR3: CATGQTSGREQYF. In DNA form, the CDR3 reads TGTGCCACCGGCCAAACTAGCGGGAGAGAGCAGTACTTC.

This clone appeared a few times. This chain connects TRBV5-4 to TRBJ1-1; possibly TRBD1 for D (5 bases). Germline CDR1 is SGHNT and CDR2 is YYREEE (reference sequence). The CDR3 has 14 residues. Trimming pared 0 bases from V and 3 bases from J, leaving 9 bases between. The CDR3 region has the DNA TGTGCCAGCAGCTTGGCGGGGGGTGACACTGAAGCTTTCTTT. It translates to CASSLAGGDTEAFF.

The chain combines TRBV18 with TRBJ1-4; D is ambiguous. Between the trimmed V and J ends, which lost 4 bases and 7 bases, there was a span of 13 bases. The CDR3 has 14 amino acids. The germline CDR1 and CDR2 sequences are KGHSH and LQKENI. As DNA, the CDR3 is TGTGCCAGCTCACTCGAGCCCCGTAGTGAAAAACTGTTTTTT. This gives the protein CASSLEPRSEKLFF.